Presented here are 28 T cell receptor beta chains from one specimen sequenced in a study of blood T cell repertoires in COVID-19. Some clones are missing from TCRdb's copy, which holds only in-frame ones; the method was immunoSEQ multiplex PCR. Of fewer than 60,000 clones in the sample, approximately 88% are singletons; the top ten hold about an eighth. The specimen sequenced was peripheral blood. These receptors originate from a human donor with active COVID-19. The donor label of this sample is uncertain.

The chain employs TRBV7-2 and TRBJ2-6; the match to TRBD1 covers 7 bases. J gave up 4 bases and V 6 bases, and 6 bases lay outside the gene matches. The V gene's germline CDR1 is SGHTA and CDR2 FQGNSA. The CDR3 has 15 residues. This CDR3 reads CASRLDRAGANVLTF. The CDR3 nucleotides are TGTGCCAGCAGACTCGACAGGGCCGGGGCCAACGTCCTGACTTTC.

The chain couples TRBV24-1 to TRBJ2-6; D may be TRBD1 (5 bases). With 11 bases removed from V and 0 bases from J, the gap between germline ends came to 7 bases. The CDR3 is 13 amino acids. CDR1 is KGHDR and CDR2 is SFDVKD in the germline V gene. As DNA, the CDR3 is TGTGCCATCGACAGCTCTGGGGCCAACGTCCTGACTTTC. Translated: CAIDSSGANVLTF.

The chain carries TRBV5-1 and TRBJ2-2, with D unresolved. This CDR3 spans 13 amino acids. Trimming took 5 bases from V and 4 from J, leaving 9 bases between them. The germline CDR1 and CDR2 sequences are SGHRS and YFSETQ. The CDR3 bases are TGCGCCAGCAGGTTCCAGGCCACCGGGGAGCTGTTTTTT. This codes for CASRFQATGELFF.

This clone showed up just once. The rearrangement uses TRBV30 and TRBJ1-1, with a possible D match to TRBD1 (6 bases). In germline, CDR1 is GTSNPN, CDR2 SVGIG (reference sequence). The CDR3 loop spans 12 amino acids. CDR3 bases: TGTGCGCGGGGGCGGCTGAACACTGAAGCTTTCTTT. Translating it yields CARGRLNTEAFF.

Comment on this clone: The same CDR3 arises from other DNA sequences in this sample as well. The J gene is TRBJ1-6, the V gene TRBV9; 10 bases align to TRBD1. Germline CDR1 reads SGDLS; CDR2 reads YYNGEE. The V segment lost 3 bases and the J segment 7 bases; nucleotides outside the gene matches: 4. CDR3 length equals 15 residues. Written as DNA, the CDR3 is TGTGCCAGCAGCGCAGGACAGGGGGGCAATTCACCCCTCCACTTT. Protein product: CASSAGQGGNSPLHF.

The count of this clone is one. CDR3 amino acids: CASSPLQGATEAFF. The CDR3 DNA reads as TGTGCCAGCAGTCCCCTACAGGGGGCGACTGAAGCTTTCTTT. The chain has TRBV27 and TRBJ1-1, with 9 bases identical to TRBD1. Losses at the gene ends were 5 bases for V and 5 bases for J; bases not matched to a gene: 6. The CDR3 runs 14 residues. The germline V gene has CDR1 MNHEY and CDR2 SMNVEV (reference sequence).

The chain uses TRBV18 and TRBJ2-1; the D is unclear. Germline assignment: CDR1 KGHSH and CDR2 LQKENI. V gave up 0 bases and J gave up 2 bases, with 14 bases separating them. This CDR3 contains 17 residues. The CDR3 sequence: CASSPPVTVIPYNEQFF. CDR3 nucleotide sequence: TGTGCCAGCTCACCACCGGTAACGGTAATCCCCTACAATGAGCAGTTCTTC.

The V and J genes are TRBV18 and TRBJ1-5; tentatively, D is TRBD1 (5 bases). The CDR3 is 17 amino acids. Trimming took 3 bases from V and 4 from J, leaving 19 bases between them. Germline assignment: CDR1 KGHSH and CDR2 LQKENI. DNA for the CDR3: TGTGCCAGCTCACCCCCCGGTATGGGGGGTAAAAATCAGCCCCAGCATTTT. It encodes CASSPPGMGGKNQPQHF.

This chain links TRBV19 with TRBJ2-1, with 11 bases lining up with TRBD2. After removal of 4 bases from V and 2 bases from J, the junction contained 4 bases not matched to a gene. The CDR3 totals 16 residues. Looked up from germline, CDR1 is LNHDA and CDR2 is SQIVND (reference sequence). The CDR3 reads CASSTGTSGPYNEQFF. DNA of the CDR3: TGTGCCAGTAGTACCGGGACTAGCGGCCCCTACAATGAGCAGTTCTTC.

The sample holds a few counts of this clone. The rearrangement joins TRBV9 to TRBJ1-2; TRBD1 matches at 8 bases. Germline loops: CDR1 SGDLS, CDR2 YYNGEE. Trimming removed 6 bases from V and 8 bases from J; junction bases left unmatched: 12. This CDR3 is built from 14 residues. This chain's CDR3 is CASIQDRADKGYTF. As DNA, the CDR3 is TGTGCCAGCATCCAGGACAGGGCCGATAAGGGCTACACCTTC. The variable domain in full, completed from reference TRBV9 and TRBJ1-2, reads DSGVTQTPKHLITATGQRVTLRCSPRSGDLSVYWYQQSLDQGLQFLIQYYNGEERAKGNILERFSAQQFPDLHSELNLSSLELGDSALYFCASIQDRADKGYTFGSGTRLTVV.

This chain uses TRBV27 with TRBJ1-1; no firm D call. The CDR3 has 12 amino acids. Germline V gene data show CDR1 as MNHEY and CDR2 as SMNVEV (reference sequence). The V gene lost 4 bases and the J gene lost 5 bases, with 8 bases spanning the gap. The CDR3 reads CASSSRRTEAFF. CDR3 DNA: TGTGCCAGCAGTTCACGCCGGACTGAAGCTTTCTTT.

The sample holds one count of this clone. V and J are TRBV19 and TRBJ1-2; 7 nucleotides align to TRBD1. The CDR3 runs 14 residues. The germline gives CDR1 LNHDA, CDR2 SQIVND (reference sequence). The V and J ends lost 4 bases and 8 bases, in that order; junction bases with no gene match: 10. The CDR3 DNA is TGTGCCAGTAGTAGAGGGACAGCACTGGACGGCTACACCTTC. Its translation is CASSRGTALDGYTF.

V and J are TRBV7-9 and TRBJ2-1; 9 bases fit TRBD1. After removal of 1 base from V and 5 bases from J, the junction contained 3 bases not matched to a gene. This CDR3 comprises 15 residues. Germline lookup yields CDR1 SEHNR and CDR2 FQNEAQ (reference sequence). The DNA of the CDR3 is TGTGCCAGCAGCTTAGGGGACAGGGCCCACAATGAGCAGTTCTTC. Amino acids: CASSLGDRAHNEQFF. Full variable domain (outside the CDR3, taken from reference TRBV7-9 and TRBJ2-1): DTGVSQNPRHKITKRGQNVTFRCDPISEHNRLYWYRQTLGQGPEFLTYFQNEAQLEKSRLLSDRFSAERPKGSFSTLEIQRTEQGDSAMYLCASSLGDRAHNEQFFGPGTRLTVL.

The CDR3 here is CASSGQINQPQHF. The CDR3 coding sequence is TGTGCCAGCAGCGGACAGATCAATCAGCCCCAGCATTTT. V usage is TRBV7-2 and J usage is TRBJ1-5; tentatively, D is TRBD1 (6 bases). The CDR3 extends over 13 amino acids. Looked up from germline, CDR1 is SGHTA and CDR2 is FQGNSA. V gave up 5 bases and J gave up 3 bases, with 8 bases separating them.

The CDR3 spells CASSQEGTGAGELFF. CDR3 sequence (DNA): TGCGCCAGCAGCCAAGAAGGGACAGGGGCCGGGGAGCTGTTTTTT. The chain couples TRBV4-1 to TRBJ2-2, with 10 bases identical to TRBD1. Germline V gene lookup returns CDR1 MGHRA and CDR2 YSYEKL. There are 15 residues in the CDR3. J was trimmed by 6 bases and V by 0 bases; bases with no gene match: 1.

This rearrangement joins TRBV5-1 to TRBJ1-2, with 7 bases fitting TRBD1. Germline CDR1 SGHRS, CDR2 YFSETQ. Losses at the gene ends were 4 bases for V and 6 bases for J; bases not matched to a gene: 6. The CDR3 length is 13 residues. This chain's CDR3 is CASSPTGVDGYTF. DNA of the CDR3: TGCGCCAGCAGCCCTACAGGGGTCGATGGCTACACCTTC.

This chain links TRBV6-2 or TRBV6-3 with TRBJ2-5, with 9 bases matching TRBD1. Unmatched junction bases numbered 6, after V lost 2 bases and J lost 5 bases. The CDR3 extends over 15 amino acids. The germline V gene has CDR1 MNHEY and CDR2 SVGEGT. The CDR3 sequence is CASSYGTGYLETQYF. The CDR3 DNA sequence: TGTGCCAGCAGTTACGGGACAGGGTATTTGGAGACCCAGTACTTC.

V usage is TRBV4-1 and J usage is TRBJ2-1; TRBD2 agrees at 10 bases. Germline V gene sequence: CDR1 MGHRA, CDR2 YSYEKL. J gave up 3 bases and V 3 bases, and 5 bases lay outside the gene matches. This CDR3 has 16 amino acids. CDR3 loop: CASSQVPSGSYNEQFF. The CDR3 DNA reads as TGCGCCAGCAGCCAGGTACCTAGCGGGAGCTACAATGAGCAGTTCTTC.

The chain employs TRBV28 and TRBJ2-5; D ambiguous. This CDR3 contains 16 residues. The germline V gene has CDR1 MDHEN and CDR2 SYDVKM. V gave up 4 bases and J gave up 2 bases, with 17 bases separating them. CDR3 loop: CASSSFSAAPQETQYF. Here the CDR3 DNA reads TGTGCCAGCAGTTCTTTCTCGGCAGCGCCTCAAGAGACCCAGTACTTC.

The chain joins TRBV12-3 or TRBV12-4 to TRBJ2-5; 8 bases line up with TRBD1. J lost 5 bases, V lost 6 bases, and 5 bases had no gene match. The CDR3 contains 13 residues. The CDR3 region has the DNA TGTGCCAGCAGAGAGGACAGGGCGGAGACCCAGTACTTC. Its protein product is CASREDRAETQYF.

V and J are TRBV5-1 and TRBJ2-1; 7 bases agree with TRBD1. The germline V gene has CDR1 SGHRS and CDR2 YFSETQ. After removal of 4 bases from V and 3 bases from J, the junction contained 7 bases not matched to a gene. This CDR3 region has 15 residues. The CDR3: CASSLTGSVYNEQFF. CDR3 sequence (DNA): TGCGCCAGCAGCCTGACAGGGTCGGTCTACAATGAGCAGTTCTTC.

CDR3 region: CASGLAVFTDTQYF. The CDR3, as DNA: TGTGCCAGTGGGCTAGCGGTGTTCACAGATACGCAGTATTTT. V gene TRBV19 combines with J gene TRBJ2-3, with 7 nucleotides matching TRBD2. The V segment lost 8 bases and the J segment 2 bases; nucleotides outside the gene matches: 7. Germline values: CDR1 LNHDA, CDR2 SQIVND (reference sequence). The CDR3 has 14 amino acids.

V and J are TRBV6-1 and TRBJ2-5, with a tentative D call TRBD2 (6 bases). V lost 3 bases and J lost 4, with 12 bases in between. Germline V gives CDR1 MNHNS, CDR2 SASEGT. This CDR3 is 14 amino acids long. CDR3 DNA: TGTGCCAGCAGTGATGGTGGGGAGGTAGAGACCCAGTACTTC. Protein sequence: CASSDGGEVETQYF.

The genes are TRBV27 and TRBJ2-7; D unclear. Trimming removed 3 bases from V and 6 bases from J, with 6 bases in between. This CDR3 is built from 11 residues. Germline loops: CDR1 MNHEY, CDR2 SMNVEV (reference sequence). CDR3 region: CASSLWAEQYF. In nucleotides, the CDR3 is TGTGCCAGCAGTTTGTGGGCCGAGCAGTACTTC.

This chain joins TRBV18 and TRBJ1-6; 7 positions agree with TRBD1. The CDR3 totals 15 residues. V lost 5 bases to trimming and J lost 7 bases; unmatched junction nucleotides: 8. Germline assignment: CDR1 KGHSH and CDR2 LQKENI. CDR3 nucleotide sequence: TGTGCCAGCTCAGACCGGGCAGGGGGAAATTCACCCCTCCACTTT. Protein: CASSDRAGGNSPLHF.

The gene calls are TRBV11-1 and TRBJ2-2; 10 bases fit TRBD1. J gave up 5 bases and V 0 bases, and 3 bases lay outside the gene matches. The CDR3 is 16 amino acids. CDR1 and CDR2 (germline): SGHAT, FQDESV (reference sequence). The CDR3 sequence is CASSLAGQGWTGELFF. Here the CDR3 DNA reads TGTGCCAGCAGCTTAGCGGGACAGGGGTGGACCGGGGAGCTGTTTTTT. The full variable domain, completed using reference TRBV11-1 and TRBJ2-2, is EAEVAQSPRYKITEKSQAVAFWCDPISGHATLYWYRQILGQGPELLVQFQDESVVDDSQLPKDRFSAERLKGVDSTLKIQPAELGDSAMYLCASSLAGQGWTGELFFGEGSRLTVL.

V usage is TRBV3-1 (or the pseudogene TRBV3-2) and J usage is TRBJ2-2, with TRBD2 as a possible D gene (6 bases). The CDR3 length is 15 residues. Trimming left V 2 bases short and J 3 bases short, with 10 bases between. Germline V gene sequence: CDR1 LGHDT, CDR2 YNNKEL (reference sequence). CDR3: CASSQIQRDTGELFF. The CDR3 coding sequence is TGTGCCAGCAGCCAAATCCAGCGGGACACCGGGGAGCTGTTTTTT.

The V and J genes are TRBV5-8 and TRBJ1-1; the D gene is possibly TRBD1 (5 bases). The CDR3 runs 16 residues. The V gene lost 0 bases and the J gene lost 3 bases, with 15 bases spanning the gap. Germline loops: CDR1 SGHTS, CDR2 YDEGEE. CDR3 in amino acids: CASSLASGNRYTEAFF. Written as DNA, the CDR3 is TGTGCCAGCAGCTTGGCCTCAGGGAATAGGTACACTGAAGCTTTCTTT.